A single sample gave rise to the 9 T cell receptor beta chains below, sequenced in a study of blood T cell repertoires in COVID-19. Profiled with immunoSEQ multiplex PCR; TCRdb holds only in-frame clones, not every one. The sample consists of tens of thousands of clones, around 91% of them appearing once. The sample was peripheral blood. Receptors were obtained from a young man with COVID-19, enrolled during active disease.

A few counts support this clone. The CDR3 loop is CATSDLGANQETQYF. The CDR3 nucleotides are TGTGCCACCAGTGATTTGGGGGCGAACCAAGAGACCCAGTACTTC. The V and J genes are TRBV24-1 and TRBJ2-5, with TRBD1 as a possible D gene (5 bases). The germline CDR1 and CDR2 sequences are KGHDR and SFDVKD. V gave up 0 bases and J gave up 0 bases, with 7 bases separating them. The CDR3 runs to 15 residues.

The chain recombines TRBV19 with TRBJ1-1; D ambiguous. The ends were cut back, 5 bases at V and 5 bases at J, with 9 bases in the middle. This CDR3 region has 12 residues. Germline CDR1 and CDR2: LNHDA and SQIVND (reference sequence). The CDR3 reads CASSLGYTEAFF. The CDR3 DNA sequence: TGTGCCAGTAGTCTAGGTTATACTGAAGCTTTCTTT.

This chain links TRBV5-1 with TRBJ2-5; TRBD1 aligns across 7 bases. J lost 4 bases, V lost 0 bases, and 6 bases had no gene match. CDR1 is SGHRS and CDR2 is YFSETQ in the germline V gene. The CDR3 extends over 15 amino acids. As DNA, the CDR3 is TGCGCCAGCAGCTTGGAAGACAGGGTAGGAGAGACCCAGTACTTC. Its translation: CASSLEDRVGETQYF.

This clone was recorded only once. This chain joins TRBV2 and TRBJ1-1, with D maybe TRBD1 (6 bases). Trimming shortened V by 3 bases and J by 4 bases, and 15 bases separated the two germline ends. Germline CDR1 and CDR2: SNHLY and FYNNEI. This CDR3 contains 15 residues. Here the CDR3 reads CASSDQQGESTEAFF. The DNA of the CDR3 is TGTGCCAGCAGTGATCAACAGGGAGAGAGCACTGAAGCTTTCTTT.

V and J are TRBV4-2 and TRBJ1-2; 9 nucleotides align to TRBD1. Germline-derived CDR1 and CDR2 are LGHNA and YNFKEQ. V was clipped by 0 bases and J by 7 bases; unmatched bases: 6. The CDR3 extends over 15 amino acids. The CDR3 region is CASSQELGQGPGYTF. CDR3 nucleotide sequence: TGTGCCAGCAGCCAAGAACTTGGACAGGGGCCTGGCTACACCTTC.

In this sample, this clone turned up once. The chain joins TRBV5-4 to TRBJ2-2, with D tentatively TRBD2 (6 bases). CDR3 length: 20 residues. Germline V gives CDR1 SGHNT, CDR2 YYREEE (reference sequence). V lost 0 bases, J lost 3 bases, and 24 bases lay in between. As DNA, the CDR3 is TGTGCCAGCAGCTTGGGCTACCCTTCGTTGGGGGAGGCGTACACCGGGGAGCTGTTTTTT. It specifies CASSLGYPSLGEAYTGELFF.

CDR3 protein: CASSLRGEQYF. DNA of the CDR3: TGTGCCAGTAGTCTTAGGGGCGAGCAGTACTTC. J is TRBJ2-7 and V is TRBV19; D might be TRBD1 (5 bases). V lost 5 bases to trimming and J lost 6 bases, with 8 bases between them. This CDR3 spans 11 amino acids. Per germline, CDR1 LNHDA and CDR2 SQIVND (reference sequence).

V gene TRBV6-5 combines with J gene TRBJ2-7; D is ambiguous. Looked up from germline, CDR1 is MNHEY and CDR2 is SVGAGI. This CDR3 spans 11 amino acids. V shed 7 bases and J shed 4 bases, with 8 bases lying between them. CDR3 region: CASNGPYEQYF. CDR3 DNA sequence: TGTGCCAGCAATGGCCCTTACGAGCAGTACTTC.

The J gene is TRBJ2-3, the V gene TRBV24-1; 8 positions agree with TRBD1. This CDR3 has 14 residues. V lost 2 bases and J lost 5; bases outside the gene matches: 2. Germline CDR1 is KGHDR and CDR2 is SFDVKD. CDR3 sequence (DNA): TGTGCCACCAGTGATTGGGGGACAGGAGATACGCAGTATTTT. It specifies CATSDWGTGDTQYF.